Listed below are T cell receptor beta chains from one sample, sequenced in a study of T-cell memory formation after mild COVID-19. TCRdb recomputed calls from the 5' RACE reads with MiXCR, one row per CDR3 protein. The table records 250,000 to 350,000 distinct CDR3 sequences, 19% of them present only once. The sample taken for sequencing was PBMCs or a T cell subset sorted from them (not recorded which). The receptors derive from a man younger than 30 who had mild COVID-19 (a few samples of this study predate the infection). Cell type and time point are not known. Each CDR3 is given with its conserved first and last residue. The order of the fields is V gene, J gene, D gene, clone size, CDR3 protein, CDR3 DNA. The D gene is left open where the match is weak. Size values are once, few and many counts, or a class for expanded clones, and some rows have none.

v_gene: TRBV29-1; j_gene: TRBJ2-2; d_gene: NA; abundance: NA; CDR3aa: CSVEDFVGGLFF; CDR3nt: TGCAGCGTTGAAGATTTTGTGGGCGGTCTGTTTTTT
v_gene: TRBV5-1; j_gene: TRBJ1-1; d_gene: NA; abundance: few; CDR3aa: CASSKDPGNTEAFF; CDR3nt: TGCGCCAGCAGCAAGGACCCAGGGAACACTGAAGCTTTCTTT
v_gene: TRBV7-9; j_gene: TRBJ2-4; d_gene: NA; abundance: few; CDR3aa: CASSLVLGGDIQYF; CDR3nt: TGTGCCAGCAGCTTAGTGTTGGGCGGTGACATTCAGTACTTC
v_gene: TRBV20-1; j_gene: TRBJ2-5; d_gene: NA; abundance: few; CDR3aa: CSARTRVETQYF; CDR3nt: TGCAGTGCTAGAACCCGCGTGGAGACCCAGTACTTC
v_gene: TRBV27; j_gene: TRBJ2-7; d_gene: TRBD1; abundance: few; CDR3aa: CASRVRDRLSEQYF; CDR3nt: TGTGCCAGCAGAGTTAGGGACAGGCTCTCCGAGCAGTACTTC
v_gene: TRBV24-1; j_gene: TRBJ2-2; d_gene: NA; abundance: few; CDR3aa: CATSDQTGRGTGELFF; CDR3nt: TGTGCCACCAGTGACCAGACAGGGAGGGGCACCGGGGAGCTGTTTTTT
v_gene: TRBV5-1; j_gene: TRBJ2-2; d_gene: NA; abundance: many; CDR3aa: CASSLRFTGELFF; CDR3nt: TGCGCCAGCAGCTTGCGGTTTACCGGGGAGCTGTTTTTT
v_gene: TRBV5-1; j_gene: TRBJ2-1; d_gene: TRBD1; abundance: NA; CDR3aa: CASSATGAENEQFF; CDR3nt: TGCGCCAGCAGCGCCACAGGGGCGGAGAATGAGCAGTTCTTC
v_gene: TRBV20-1; j_gene: TRBJ2-7; d_gene: TRBD2; abundance: NA; CDR3aa: CSARRLAGAYEQYF; CDR3nt: TGCAGTGCTAGAAGGTTGGCGGGGGCCTACGAGCAGTACTTC
v_gene: TRBV4-2; j_gene: TRBJ1-2; d_gene: TRBD1; abundance: few; CDR3aa: CASSLRNQDRAHGYTF; CDR3nt: TGTGCCAGCAGCCTCCGCAACCAGGACAGGGCCCATGGCTACACCTTC
v_gene: TRBV20-1; j_gene: TRBJ1-5; d_gene: NA; abundance: NA; CDR3aa: CIRFTGLHQPQHF; CDR3nt: TGCATCCGCTTCACAGGGTTACATCAGCCCCAGCATTTT
v_gene: TRBV21-1; j_gene: TRBJ1-5; d_gene: NA; abundance: NA; CDR3aa: CASTPPGYFCNQPQHF; CDR3nt: NA
v_gene: TRBV4-2; j_gene: TRBJ1-2; d_gene: NA; abundance: NA; CDR3aa: CASSQGGEWDYGYTF; CDR3nt: TGTGCCAGCAGCCAAGGAGGGGAGTGGGACTATGGCTACACCTTC
v_gene: TRBV20-1; j_gene: TRBJ2-5; d_gene: NA; abundance: NA; CDR3aa: CSARYRGAETQYF; CDR3nt: TGCAGTGCTAGATATCGGGGGGCAGAGACCCAGTACTTC
v_gene: TRBV29-1; j_gene: TRBJ1-1; d_gene: NA; abundance: NA; CDR3aa: CSAGNIEAFF; CDR3nt: TGCAGCGCGGGGAACATTGAAGCTTTCTTT
v_gene: TRBV7-9; j_gene: TRBJ2-7; d_gene: NA; abundance: NA; CDR3aa: CASSFSGTEAYEQYF; CDR3nt: TGTGCCAGCAGCTTTAGTGGGACCGAGGCCTACGAGCAGTACTTC
v_gene: TRBV7-7; j_gene: TRBJ2-1; d_gene: NA; abundance: few; CDR3aa: CASSLGGAHGEQFF; CDR3nt: TGTGCTAGCAGCTTAGGGGGGGCGCACGGCGAGCAGTTCTTC
v_gene: TRBV12-3/TRBV12-4; j_gene: TRBJ2-4; d_gene: NA; abundance: NA; CDR3aa: CASSAGDGPHIQYF; CDR3nt: TGTGCCAGCAGTGCAGGGGACGGGCCGCACATTCAGTACTTC
v_gene: TRBV12-5; j_gene: TRBJ2-7; d_gene: NA; abundance: few; CDR3aa: CASGITRTGLFSYEQYF; CDR3nt: TGTGCTAGTGGCATAACCCGGACTGGATTATTCTCCTACGAGCAGTACTTC
v_gene: TRBV12-3/TRBV12-4; j_gene: TRBJ1-2; d_gene: NA; abundance: NA; CDR3aa: CASSKDLSF; CDR3nt: TGTGCCAGCAGTAAGGACCTATCCTTC
v_gene: TRBV7-2; j_gene: TRBJ2-1; d_gene: NA; abundance: few; CDR3aa: CASSPRTVHAYNEQFF; CDR3nt: TGTGCCAGCAGCCCCCGGACGGTGCACGCCTACAATGAGCAGTTCTTC
v_gene: TRBV5-1; j_gene: TRBJ1-2; d_gene: NA; abundance: many; CDR3aa: CASSLGGDYGYTF; CDR3nt: TGTGCCAGCAGCTTAGGAGGAGACTATGGCTACACCTTC
v_gene: TRBV25-1; j_gene: TRBJ2-7; d_gene: NA; abundance: NA; CDR3aa: CASSENWGPTDEQYF; CDR3nt: TGTGCCAGCAGTGAGAATTGGGGCCCGACGGACGAGCAGTACTTC
v_gene: TRBV9; j_gene: TRBJ2-2; d_gene: TRBD2; abundance: NA; CDR3aa: CASSVGTSNTGELFF; CDR3nt: TGTGCCAGCAGCGTAGGGACTAGCAACACCGGGGAGCTGTTTTTT
v_gene: TRBV6-5; j_gene: TRBJ1-5; d_gene: NA; abundance: few; CDR3aa: CASSYSGQGWQPQHF; CDR3nt: TGTGCCAGCAGTTACTCTGGGCAGGGATGGCAGCCCCAGCATTTT
v_gene: TRBV7-2; j_gene: TRBJ2-6; d_gene: TRBD2; abundance: NA; CDR3aa: CASSPGGSAGANVLTF; CDR3nt: TGTGCCAGCAGTCCCGGGGGGAGTGCCGGGGCCAACGTCCTGACTTTC
v_gene: TRBV24-1; j_gene: TRBJ2-2; d_gene: NA; abundance: few; CDR3aa: CATSDPKLYEAGELFF; CDR3nt: TGTGCCACCAGTGACCCAAAGCTGTATGAGGCCGGGGAGCTGTTTTTT
v_gene: TRBV4-1; j_gene: TRBJ2-3; d_gene: NA; abundance: NA; CDR3aa: CASSQGTRDTQYF; CDR3nt: TGCGCCAGCAGCCAAGGGACCCGAGATACGCAGTATTTT
v_gene: TRBV7-2; j_gene: TRBJ1-1; d_gene: NA; abundance: few; CDR3aa: CASSLPGGMEAFF; CDR3nt: TGTGCCAGCAGCTTACCGGGGGGGATGGAAGCTTTCTTT
v_gene: TRBV20-1; j_gene: TRBJ2-3; d_gene: NA; abundance: NA; CDR3aa: CSAGGENTDTQYF; CDR3nt: TGCAGTGCTGGCGGGGAAAACACAGATACGCAGTATTTT
v_gene: TRBV10-3; j_gene: TRBJ2-1; d_gene: TRBD2; abundance: NA; CDR3aa: CASGLAGGLNEQFF; CDR3nt: TGTGCCAGCGGACTAGCGGGGGGGCTCAATGAGCAGTTCTTC
v_gene: TRBV10-3; j_gene: TRBJ2-2; d_gene: TRBD1; abundance: few; CDR3aa: CAISEPLGGRNTGELFF; CDR3nt: TGTGCCATCAGTGAGCCGTTAGGGGGCCGGAACACCGGGGAGCTGTTTTTT
v_gene: TRBV6-1; j_gene: TRBJ1-2; d_gene: TRBD1; abundance: NA; CDR3aa: CASWTGGYGYTF; CDR3nt: TGTGCCAGCTGGACAGGGGGCTATGGCTACACCTTC
v_gene: TRBV4-3; j_gene: TRBJ2-7; d_gene: NA; abundance: many; CDR3aa: CASSQGRSSRPPSAYEQYF; CDR3nt: TGCGCCAGCAGCCAAGGGAGATCTAGCCGCCCCCCTTCAGCCTACGAGCAGTACTTC
v_gene: TRBV14; j_gene: TRBJ1-1; d_gene: NA; abundance: NA; CDR3aa: CASNLLGGTEAFF; CDR3nt: TGTGCCAGCAACCTATTGGGGGGCACTGAAGCTTTCTTT
v_gene: TRBV3-1; j_gene: TRBJ1-4; d_gene: NA; abundance: few; CDR3aa: CASSQDGVPLPTNEKLFF; CDR3nt: TGTGCCAGCAGCCAAGATGGAGTCCCGCTACCAACTAATGAAAAACTGTTTTTT
v_gene: TRBV28; j_gene: TRBJ1-2; d_gene: NA; abundance: few; CDR3aa: CASSLQGRNYGYTF; CDR3nt: TGTGCCAGCAGCCTCCAAGGCCGGAACTATGGCTACACCTTC
v_gene: TRBV29-1; j_gene: TRBJ2-3; d_gene: TRBD1; abundance: NA; CDR3aa: CSVRDRGGSDTQYF; CDR3nt: TGCAGCGTCCGGGACAGGGGGGGGTCAGATACGCAGTATTTT
v_gene: TRBV2; j_gene: TRBJ1-3; d_gene: TRBD1; abundance: NA; CDR3aa: CASSRTGISGNTIYF; CDR3nt: TGTGCCAGCAGTCGGACAGGGATCTCTGGAAACACCATATATTTT
v_gene: TRBV4-1; j_gene: TRBJ2-1; d_gene: TRBD1; abundance: NA; CDR3aa: CASSRVRQGENEQFF; CDR3nt: TGCGCCAGCAGCCGCGTCCGACAGGGTGAAAATGAGCAGTTCTTC
v_gene: TRBV7-2; j_gene: TRBJ1-1; d_gene: TRBD1; abundance: many; CDR3aa: CASSSSGTGGNPLYTEAFF; CDR3nt: TGTGCCAGCAGCTCGTCCGGGACAGGGGGCAACCCGCTTTACACTGAAGCTTTCTTT
v_gene: TRBV7-9; j_gene: TRBJ1-1; d_gene: NA; abundance: few; CDR3aa: CASSLGRSDTEAFF; CDR3nt: TGTGCCAGCAGCCTAGGCAGGTCGGACACTGAAGCTTTCTTT
v_gene: TRBV11-1; j_gene: TRBJ1-1; d_gene: NA; abundance: NA; CDR3aa: CASSLSAGELNTEAFF; CDR3nt: TGTGCCAGCAGCTTAAGCGCAGGGGAGTTGAACACTGAAGCTTTCTTT
v_gene: TRBV14; j_gene: TRBJ2-7; d_gene: NA; abundance: NA; CDR3aa: CASSQEGPVTYEQYF; CDR3nt: TGTGCCAGCAGCCAAGAAGGTCCCGTCACCTACGAGCAGTACTTC
v_gene: TRBV4-1; j_gene: TRBJ1-5; d_gene: NA; abundance: NA; CDR3aa: CASSQENHQPQHF; CDR3nt: TGCGCCAGCAGCCAAGAGAACCATCAGCCCCAGCATTTT
v_gene: TRBV10-3; j_gene: TRBJ2-5; d_gene: TRBD1; abundance: NA; CDR3aa: CAITAGTGPAETQYF; CDR3nt: TGTGCCATCACTGCCGGGACAGGGCCCGCGGAGACCCAGTACTTC
v_gene: TRBV6-2/TRBV6-3; j_gene: TRBJ2-7; d_gene: NA; abundance: few; CDR3aa: CASSYDSNYEQYF; CDR3nt: TGTGCCAGCAGTTATGACAGCAACTACGAGCAGTACTTC
v_gene: TRBV12-3/TRBV12-4; j_gene: TRBJ1-5; d_gene: TRBD1; abundance: NA; CDR3aa: CASGTVSNQPQHF; CDR3nt: TGTGCCAGCGGGACAGTTAGCAATCAGCCCCAGCATTTT
v_gene: TRBV20-1; j_gene: TRBJ2-3; d_gene: TRBD1; abundance: NA; CDR3aa: CSAMLEGANTQYF; CDR3nt: TGCAGTGCTATGCTTGAGGGGGCCAATACGCAGTATTTT
v_gene: TRBV4-3; j_gene: TRBJ2-7; d_gene: NA; abundance: NA; CDR3aa: CASSQVHGDYEQYF; CDR3nt: TGCGCCAGCAGCCAAGTTCACGGAGACTACGAGCAGTACTTC
v_gene: TRBV20-1; j_gene: TRBJ1-1; d_gene: TRBD1; abundance: NA; CDR3aa: CSAEDRGDTEAFF; CDR3nt: TGCAGTGCTGAAGACAGGGGCGACACTGAAGCTTTCTTT
v_gene: TRBV4-2; j_gene: TRBJ2-1; d_gene: TRBD2; abundance: few; CDR3aa: CASSQDWERGGRNEQFF; CDR3nt: TGTGCCAGCAGCCAAGATTGGGAACGGGGGGGCCGGAATGAGCAGTTCTTC
v_gene: TRBV7-2; j_gene: TRBJ2-7; d_gene: NA; abundance: many; CDR3aa: CASSPSEPYEQYF; CDR3nt: TGTGCCAGCAGCCCCTCTGAGCCCTACGAGCAGTACTTC
v_gene: TRBV14; j_gene: TRBJ1-1; d_gene: NA; abundance: NA; CDR3aa: CASSQDQGWGTEAFF; CDR3nt: TGTGCCAGCAGCCAAGATCAGGGTTGGGGCACTGAAGCTTTCTTT
v_gene: TRBV11-2; j_gene: TRBJ1-2; d_gene: TRBD1; abundance: NA; CDR3aa: CASSLHPGQGSGGYTF; CDR3nt: TGTGCCAGCAGCCTCCACCCGGGACAGGGTAGTGGTGGCTACACCTTC
v_gene: TRBV2; j_gene: TRBJ1-2; d_gene: NA; abundance: NA; CDR3aa: CASSESDSTLYGYTF; CDR3nt: TGTGCCAGCAGTGAATCAGACAGCACGCTCTATGGCTACACCTTC
v_gene: TRBV27; j_gene: TRBJ2-3; d_gene: TRBD1; abundance: many; CDR3aa: CATQGAGFPTDTQYF; CDR3nt: TGTGCCACCCAGGGGGCGGGGTTCCCCACAGATACGCAGTATTTT
v_gene: TRBV5-1; j_gene: TRBJ2-3; d_gene: TRBD2; abundance: few; CDR3aa: CASSAGRPGTDTQYF; CDR3nt: TGCGCCAGCAGCGCCGGGAGGCCCGGCACAGATACGCAGTATTTT
v_gene: TRBV20-1; j_gene: TRBJ1-2; d_gene: TRBD1; abundance: NA; CDR3aa: CSGKRQGADGYTF; CDR3nt: TGCAGTGGGAAAAGACAGGGGGCGGATGGCTACACCTTC